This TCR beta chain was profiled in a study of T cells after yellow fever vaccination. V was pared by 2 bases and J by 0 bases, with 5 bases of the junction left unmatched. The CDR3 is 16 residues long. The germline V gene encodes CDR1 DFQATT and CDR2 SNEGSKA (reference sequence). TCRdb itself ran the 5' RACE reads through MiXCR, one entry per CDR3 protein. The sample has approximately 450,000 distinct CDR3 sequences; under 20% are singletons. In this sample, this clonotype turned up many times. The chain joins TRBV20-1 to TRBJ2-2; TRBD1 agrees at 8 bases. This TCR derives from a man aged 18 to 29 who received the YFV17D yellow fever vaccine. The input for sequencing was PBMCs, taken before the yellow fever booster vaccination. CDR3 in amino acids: CSARPGQGANTGELFF. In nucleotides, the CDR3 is TGCAGTGCTAGACCAGGACAGGGAGCGAACACCGGGGAGCTGTTTTTT.